The subject of this entry is one T cell receptor beta chain. The PCR contained 60 Vbeta and 13 Jbeta primers. The repertoire was sequenced with immunoSEQ multiplex PCR; TCRdb's copy has only in-frame clones and lacks some. The table lists 150,000 to 200,000 clones, roughly 80% of them singletons. V shed 3 bases and J shed 5 bases, with 4 bases lying between them. The germline CDR1 and CDR2 sequences are MGHRA and YSYEKL. The length of the CDR3 is 11 residues. This entry belongs to a study of cytomegalovirus exposure and HLA in healthy donors. Study-level background: The Caucasian-associated ancestry cluster held roughly 80% of around 380 genotyped donors.

This clonotype was obtained from a woman younger than 45 in good health and CMV-seropositive. The gene calls are TRBV4-1 and TRBJ2-5; D gene uncertain. Specimen: PBMCs. The CDR3 nucleotides read TGCGCCAGCAGCCACCGGGAGACCCAGTACTTC. Protein product: CASSHRETQYF.